The 19 T cell receptor beta chains given below trace back to one sample, sequenced in a study of blood T cell repertoires in COVID-19. Sequenced by immunoSEQ multiplex PCR; TCRdb stores in-frame clones only, minus some. The table lists under 250,000 clones, 88% of them singletons. Sequences were obtained from PBMCs or T cells enriched from blood (not recorded which). These receptor sequences come from a middle-aged woman who had been exposed to COVID-19.

The chain carries TRBV9 and TRBJ2-4; no clear D gene. V lost 0 bases to trimming and J lost 4 bases, with 5 bases between them. The V gene's germline CDR1 is SGDLS and CDR2 YYNGEE. The CDR3 extends over 13 amino acids. The CDR3 region has the DNA TGTGCCAGCAGCGTAGGTCTGAAAAACATTCAGTACTTC. Its translation: CASSVGLKNIQYF.

V and J are TRBV4-1 and TRBJ2-3, with a weak D call TRBD1 (6 bases). The germline V gene has CDR1 MGHRA and CDR2 YSYEKL. Trimming removed 6 bases from V and 1 base from J, with 14 bases in between. There are 15 residues in the CDR3. Here the CDR3 DNA reads TGCGCCAGCAGGCCTGGGGGCAGGGGCACAGATACGCAGTATTTT. Protein sequence: CASRPGGRGTDTQYF.

Only one count was recorded for this clone. This chain links TRBV5-1 with TRBJ1-1; TRBD1 is a possible D gene (6 bases). Germline V gene data show CDR1 as SGHRS and CDR2 as YFSETQ. Trimming removed 4 bases at V and 6 bases at J, with 19 bases between. The CDR3 runs 15 residues. CDR3 region: CASSLDPASGAEAFF. The CDR3 DNA reads as TGCGCCAGCAGCCTTGATCCGGCCTCAGGGGCTGAAGCTTTCTTT. Filled out from reference TRBV5-1 and TRBJ1-1, the complete variable domain reads KAGVTQTPRYLIKTRGQQVTLSCSPISGHRSVSWYQQTPGQGLQFLFEYFSETQRNKGNFPGRFSGRQFSNSRSEMNVSTLELGDSALYLCASSLDPASGAEAFFGQGTRLTVV.

The J gene is TRBJ2-5, the V gene TRBV7-9; D perhaps matches TRBD2 (5 bases). V shed 5 bases and J shed 5 bases, with 18 bases lying between them. Germline V gene sequence: CDR1 SEHNR, CDR2 FQNEAQ (reference sequence). The CDR3 spans 15 residues. The CDR3 region has the DNA TGTGCCAGCAGCCCAGGACTCGGGAAGGAGGAGACCCAGTACTTC. This sequence encodes CASSPGLGKEETQYF.

The chain joins TRBV9 to TRBJ1-2; 10 bases match TRBD1. The CDR3 is 15 residues long. The germline gives CDR1 SGDLS, CDR2 YYNGEE. Trimming took 3 bases from V and 5 from J; bases not matched to a gene: 7. CDR3 in amino acids: CASSGALGQGYGYTF. In DNA, the CDR3 is TGTGCCAGCAGCGGAGCCCTGGGACAGGGGTATGGCTACACCTTC.

This clone was found once. V and J are TRBV7-9 and TRBJ1-1; 9 bases match TRBD1. Trimming took 5 bases from V and 0 from J; bases not matched to a gene: 4. This CDR3 region has 15 residues. Germline CDR1 and CDR2: SEHNR and FQNEAQ (reference sequence). The CDR3 nucleotides read TGTGCCAGCAGCAGCGGACAGGGGATGAACACTGAAGCTTTCTTT. Its protein is CASSSGQGMNTEAFF.

This chain connects TRBV5-6 to TRBJ1-3, with a tentative D call TRBD1 (6 bases). Germline CDR1 reads SGHDT; CDR2 reads YYEEEE. The CDR3 is made up of 16 amino acids. Trimming removed 2 bases at V and 1 base at J, with 13 bases between. The CDR3 DNA follows: TGTGCCAGCAGCTTAGGGGGGGCTGGTTCTGGAAACACCATATATTTT. Translated, it gives CASSLGGAGSGNTIYF.

This clone was seen only a few times. This chain joins TRBV4-1 and TRBJ2-1, with D perhaps TRBD1 (5 bases). Deletions cut 6 bases from V and 9 bases from J, with 15 bases between. Germline-derived CDR1 and CDR2 are MGHRA and YSYEKL. This CDR3 has 13 amino acids. CDR3 amino acids: CASRLREMGEQFF. The CDR3 bases are TGCGCCAGCAGACTCAGGGAAATGGGTGAGCAGTTCTTC.

In this sample, this clone turned up a few times. The genes are TRBV6-5 and TRBJ2-3, with D maybe TRBD1 (5 bases). With 6 bases removed from V and 2 bases from J, the gap between germline ends came to 15 bases. Germline V gene sequence: CDR1 MNHEY, CDR2 SVGAGI. The CDR3 contains 15 residues. The CDR3 loop is CASSLGVVATDTQYF. CDR3 bases: TGTGCCAGCAGCCTAGGGGTTGTTGCCACAGATACGCAGTATTTT.

The CDR3 spells CASSDGGGASYNEQFF. The CDR3 nucleotides are TGTGCCAGCAGTGATGGCGGGGGGGCCTCCTACAATGAGCAGTTCTTC. The chain combines TRBV5-4 with TRBJ2-1; 9 nucleotides agree with TRBD2. The CDR3 runs 16 residues. J was trimmed by 0 bases and V by 5 bases; bases with no gene match: 6. Germline V CDR1 and CDR2: SGHNT, YYREEE (reference sequence).

The rearrangement uses TRBV4-3 and TRBJ2-2; TRBD1 agrees at 7 bases. This CDR3 has 16 residues. Germline lookup yields CDR1 LGHNA and CDR2 YSLEER. With V trimmed by 2 bases and J by 2 bases, 5 bases remained unmatched. CDR3 in amino acids: CASSQLGQVNTGELFF. For the CDR3, the DNA is TGCGCCAGCAGCCAACTTGGACAGGTTAACACCGGGGAGCTGTTTTTT.

J is TRBJ1-4 and V is TRBV3-1 (or the pseudogene TRBV3-2); 9 bases match TRBD1. The CDR3 sequence is 14 residues long. V shed 5 bases, J shed 6 bases, and the junction held 4 bases outside the gene matches. CDR1 is LGHDT, CDR2 YNNKEL, per germline (reference sequence). DNA of the CDR3: TGTGCCAGCAGCATCCGACAGGGGGATGAAAAACTGTTTTTT. Amino acid sequence: CASSIRQGDEKLFF.

The chain combines TRBV5-6 with TRBJ1-3; no firm D call. V was cut by 1 base and J by 0 bases, with 5 bases left in between. The CDR3 has 14 residues. Germline V lookup: CDR1 SGHDT, CDR2 YYEEEE. CDR3: CASSLFSSGNTIYF. The DNA for the CDR3 is TGTGCCAGCAGCTTGTTCAGCTCTGGAAACACCATATATTTT.

The rearrangement joins TRBV30 to TRBJ1-5; TRBD1 is a possible D gene (5 bases). Germline V lookup: CDR1 GTSNPN, CDR2 SVGIG (reference sequence). With 1 base removed from V and 3 bases from J, the gap between germline ends came to 10 bases. This CDR3 has 14 amino acids. The chain's CDR3 is CAWSAGTLNQPQHF. CDR3 nucleotide sequence: TGTGCCTGGAGTGCAGGGACTCTCAATCAGCCCCAGCATTTT.

In DNA form, the CDR3 reads TGTGCCAGCAGCTTCCGATCCCAGGATACGCAGTATTTT. Translating it yields CASSFRSQDTQYF. The J gene is TRBJ2-3, the V gene TRBV5-4, with unresolved D. The CDR3 extends over 13 amino acids. V was cut by 2 bases and J by 6 bases, with 10 bases left in between. CDR1 is SGHNT and CDR2 is YYREEE in the germline V gene (reference sequence).

V gene TRBV13 combines with J gene TRBJ1-2; 8 bases line up with TRBD1. Trimming took 3 bases from V and 4 from J; bases not matched to a gene: 4. Germline values: CDR1 PRHDT, CDR2 FYEKMQ (reference sequence). This CDR3 spans 14 amino acids. The chain's CDR3 is CASSLGQAGYGYTF. CDR3 nucleotide sequence: TGTGCCAGCAGCTTGGGACAGGCTGGCTATGGCTACACCTTC.

J is TRBJ2-1 and V is TRBV2; D remains ambiguous. The V end lost 4 bases, the J end lost 0 bases, and 7 bases lay between the germline ends. This CDR3 comprises 14 residues. CDR1 SNHLY and CDR2 FYNNEI come from the germline V gene. The CDR3 region has the DNA TGTGCCAGCAGTGTTTCGAGCTCCTACAATGAGCAGTTCTTC. It specifies CASSVSSSYNEQFF.

This chain connects TRBV18 to TRBJ1-1, with TRBD1 identical over 8 bases. Trimming cost V 1 base and J 5 bases; bases outside gene matches: 12. The CDR3 sequence is 17 residues long. Germline V lookup: CDR1 KGHSH, CDR2 LQKENI. The CDR3 DNA reads as TGTGCCAGCTCACCACAGACAGGGGCCACGGGATGGACTGAAGCTTTCTTT. Its translation: CASSPQTGATGWTEAFF. Looking up the rest from reference TRBV18 and TRBJ1-1 gives the full variable domain: NAGVMQNPRHLVRRRGQEARLRCSPMKGHSHVYWYRQLPEEGLKFMVYLQKENIIDESGMPKERFSAEFPKEGPSILRIQQVVRGDSAAYFCASSPQTGATGWTEAFFGQGTRLTVV.

This chain joins TRBV7-3 and TRBJ2-1, with 7 nucleotides matching TRBD2. The V and J ends lost 1 base and 6 bases, in that order; junction bases with no gene match: 6. This CDR3 has 15 residues. Germline CDR1 is SGHTA and CDR2 is FQGTGA. The CDR3 DNA reads as TGTGCCAGCAGCTTAAGTTCGGGGGGACCCAATGAGCAGTTCTTC. The encoded protein is CASSLSSGGPNEQFF.